The rows below give T cell receptor beta chains drawn from one sample of a study of blood T cell repertoires in COVID-19. TCRdb keeps only in-frame clones here, not all; method: immunoSEQ multiplex PCR. The repertoire holds about 63,000 clones, with 85% to 95% as singletons. The specimen was peripheral blood. The receptors stem from a middle-aged man with active COVID-19. Both conserved end residues are part of each CDR3. The D gene is left open where the match is weak. Size is stated for part of the rows, as once, few or many counts, or as a class when the clone is expanded.

cdr3_nt cdr3_aa j_call clone_size v_call d_call
TGCAGTGCTCGGACAGAAGGCTACACCTTC CSARTEGYTF TRBJ1-2 NA TRBV20-1 NA
TGTGCCACCAGCTGGGGGGGGTTAGGGGAGACCCAGTACTTC CATSWGGLGETQYF TRBJ2-5 NA TRBV15 TRBD2
TGTGCCAGCAGCACAGGGGCAACTAATGAAAAACTGTTTTTT CASSTGATNEKLFF TRBJ1-4 NA TRBV11-2 TRBD1
TGTGCCAGCAGCCCCCAGCGCTCTGGAAACACCATATATTTT CASSPQRSGNTIYF TRBJ1-3 NA TRBV7-9 NA
TGTGCCATCACCAAGGACTTGAGCTCCTACGAGCAGTACTTC CAITKDLSSYEQYF TRBJ2-7 NA TRBV10-3 NA
TGTGCCAGCAGTAGAAATCGGGGGGCCGGGGAGACCCAGTACTTC CASSRNRGAGETQYF TRBJ2-5 NA TRBV2 NA
TGTGCCAGCAGCCCGGGGACAGGGGATAATGAAAAACTGTTTTTT CASSPGTGDNEKLFF TRBJ1-4 NA TRBV5-5 TRBD1
TGTGCCAGCAGTCTAACAGGGAATGAGCAGTTCTTC CASSLTGNEQFF TRBJ2-1 once TRBV6-6 NA
TGTGCCAGCAGCTTAGAAGATAGCGGGGAGCTGTTTTTT CASSLEDSGELFF TRBJ2-2 NA TRBV11-1 NA
TGTGCCAGCCTTACCCTAAACTACCCTAACTATGGCTACACCTTC CASLTLNYPNYGYTF TRBJ1-2 NA TRBV28 NA
TGTGCCAGCAGCCTTACCAGGGAAGTACGACAGCCCCAGCATTTT CASSLTREVRQPQHF TRBJ1-5 NA TRBV4-2 NA
TGTGCCACCAGTGAGACCGGGACAGGGCACTACGAGCAGTACTTC CATSETGTGHYEQYF TRBJ2-7 NA TRBV24-1 TRBD1
TGTGCCAGCAGTGATTGGGGGGTCTCCAAAAACATTCAGTACTTC CASSDWGVSKNIQYF TRBJ2-4 NA TRBV2 NA
TGTGCCAGCCGGACAGACTACACCGGGGAGCTGTTTTTT CASRTDYTGELFF TRBJ2-2 NA TRBV28 NA
TGTGCCAGCAGCTTAGCTTCCGGGACTAGCGGGAGTTACGAGCAGTACTTC CASSLASGTSGSYEQYF TRBJ2-7 NA TRBV7-8 TRBD2
TGTGCCAGCAGGAAACAGGGGGGAGGTGAAAAACTGTTTTTT CASRKQGGGEKLFF TRBJ1-4 NA TRBV28 TRBD1
TGTGCCAGCAGGGCAGGGGGTTCTGTAAACATTCAGTACTTC CASRAGGSVNIQYF TRBJ2-4 NA TRBV28 TRBD1
TGCGCCAGCAGCAAGGGACAGGGGGACGAGCAGTACTTC CASSKGQGDEQYF TRBJ2-7 NA TRBV5-1 TRBD1
TGCAGTGCTAGCACAGACTATGGCTACACCTTC CSASTDYGYTF TRBJ1-2 NA TRBV20-1 NA
TGTGCCAGCAGTCACAGGGGCCCCATCTATGGCTACACCTTC CASSHRGPIYGYTF TRBJ1-2 NA TRBV6-2/TRBV6-3 TRBD1
TGTGCCAGCAGTCGGACAGGGGGTACATTTTCAGATGAGCAGTTCTTC CASSRTGGTFSDEQFF TRBJ2-1 NA TRBV14 TRBD1
TGCAGTGCTCGTGGACAGGGTCGGAGGCAGCCCCAGCATTTT CSARGQGRRQPQHF TRBJ1-5 few TRBV20-1 TRBD1
TGTGCCAGTAGTATAGAGGTCAGCGGGAGGTTTTACAATGAGCAGTTCTTC CASSIEVSGRFYNEQFF TRBJ2-1 once TRBV19 TRBD2
TGTGCCAGCAGTTTATTTGTTAGAGGGAAAGTCGAAGCTTTCTTT CASSLFVRGKVEAFF TRBJ1-1 NA TRBV27 NA
TGTGCCAGCGTCGGGGTTTTTCGCACTGAAGCTTTCTTT CASVGVFRTEAFF TRBJ1-1 NA TRBV27 NA
TGCAGCGTTGGAACCGGACTCCACTACGAGCAGTACTTC CSVGTGLHYEQYF TRBJ2-7 NA TRBV29-1 NA
TGTGCCAGCAGCATACACCAAGGAGGCAATCAGCCCCAGCATTTT CASSIHQGGNQPQHF TRBJ1-5 NA TRBV6-5 NA
TGTGCCAGCAGCTTAGTGGAGGGCCAGGATGAAGCTTTCTTT CASSLVEGQDEAFF TRBJ1-1 NA TRBV7-8 NA
TGCGCCAGCAAGCTTGGGATTCAGCGGCAAGAGACCCAGTACTTC CASKLGIQRQETQYF TRBJ2-5 NA TRBV5-1 NA
TGTGCCAGCAGTTTCATGGGAGGGCGGTCAAGCGCAGGGTATGAGACCCAGTACTTC CASSFMGGRSSAGYETQYF TRBJ2-5 NA TRBV28 TRBD2
TGTGCCAGCAGCTCCCCTACGAGTGAGCAGTTCTTC CASSSPTSEQFF TRBJ2-1 NA TRBV13 NA
TGTGCCAGCAGCCCCCGGACAGGGATGAACACTGAAGCTTTCTTT CASSPRTGMNTEAFF TRBJ1-1 NA TRBV5-4 TRBD1
TGTGCCAGCAGTTACTCTGATACGGGACTAAAACTAAGAACAGATACGCAGTATTTT CASSYSDTGLKLRTDTQYF TRBJ2-3 NA TRBV6-2/TRBV6-3 TRBD2
TGCGCCAGCAGCCAAGATTTGCAGGGAGGGTACGAGCAGTACTTC CASSQDLQGGYEQYF TRBJ2-7 NA TRBV4-3 TRBD2
TGTGCCAGCCGCACGGGACAGTTGACGAACACTGAAGCTTTCTTT CASRTGQLTNTEAFF TRBJ1-1 NA TRBV27 TRBD1
TGTGCCAGCTCAGGACAGCAAGAGACCCAGTACTTC CASSGQQETQYF TRBJ2-5 NA TRBV18 NA
TGTGCCAGCAGTCCGGCTAAAAAACTAGCGGGGGGGCCGTGGACGTTCGACGGGGAGCTGTTTTTT CASSPAKKLAGGPWTFDGELFF TRBJ2-2 NA TRBV28 TRBD2
TGCGCCAGCAGCCAAGTTGGGCCCGGGGGAGGTAATTCACCCCTCCACTTT CASSQVGPGGGNSPLHF TRBJ1-6 NA TRBV4-3 NA
TGTGCCAGTAGTATGGAGGGAGAAAGCAATCAGCCCCAGCATTTT CASSMEGESNQPQHF TRBJ1-5 NA TRBV19 NA
TGTGCCAGCAGGACAGGGACGCAGCCCCAGCATTTT CASRTGTQPQHF TRBJ1-5 NA TRBV28 TRBD1
TGTGCCAGCGCCGGGACAGGTTATCAGCCCCAGCATTTT CASAGTGYQPQHF TRBJ1-5 NA TRBV7-2 TRBD1
TGTGCCAGCTCAATCGGACAGCCGTCCAGGAACACTGAAGCTTTCTTT CASSIGQPSRNTEAFF TRBJ1-1 NA TRBV18 NA
TGTGCCAGCACCAAGCCCTGGGAGGGGACCACAGATACGCAGTATTTT CASTKPWEGTTDTQYF TRBJ2-3 NA TRBV7-9 TRBD2
TGTGCCAGCAGTTTTGGACAGGGGACTGGCTACACCTTC CASSFGQGTGYTF TRBJ1-2 NA TRBV28 TRBD1
TGTGCCAGCAGCTTCGGCACGGGAGGGCGGGAGACCCAGTACTTC CASSFGTGGRETQYF TRBJ2-5 NA TRBV11-2 TRBD2